This T cell receptor beta chain originates from a study of blood T cell repertoires in COVID-19. On the study more broadly: PBMCs, B-cell-depleted T cells, or T cells provided the cDNA or gDNA that made up the material.

The CDR3 runs to 15 residues. Germline CDR1 is LGHDT and CDR2 is YNNKEL (reference sequence). V lost 0 bases and J lost 5, with 13 bases in between. In the original processing: Reference gene primer amplification yielded estimated nucleated cell counts. TCRdb's table, derived via immunoSEQ multiplex PCR, lists solely in-frame clones and lacks some. That table is the source of V, J and clone size, and D and trimming were worked out from the DNA. The sample yields a few hundred thousand clones, approximately 91% seen once. This chain links TRBV3-1 (or the pseudogene TRBV3-2) with TRBJ2-5; no reliable D call. The sample comprised PBMCs or T cells enriched from blood (not recorded which). The sequence was collected from a woman between 40 and 55 years old who had been exposed to COVID-19. This CDR3 reads CASSQDRGYLETQYF. For the CDR3, the DNA is TGTGCCAGCAGCCAAGATCGAGGATATCTCGAGACCCAGTACTTC.